This T cell receptor beta chain was captured in a study of blood T cell repertoires in COVID-19. In the study overall: COVID-19 samples from acute and convalescent phases originated in the United States, Italy and Spain.

With 2 bases clipped from V and 4 bases from J, the junction kept 11 bases outside the gene matches. Germline CDR1 and CDR2: ENHRY and SYGVKD. The CDR3 has 17 amino acids. Assay: immunoSEQ multiplex PCR; the TCRdb copy retains only in-frame clones and omits some. Here the sample spans over 85,000 clones, about 85% being singletons. The clonotype originates from a human donor in a cohort sampled during active COVID-19. Specimen: peripheral blood. The chain carries TRBV10-3 and TRBJ1-2, with 9 bases lining up with TRBD1. CDR3 sequence reads: CAISERRGQGTSYGYTF. CDR3 DNA: TGTGCCATCAGTGAGAGGCGGGGACAGGGTACGAGCTATGGCTACACCTTC.